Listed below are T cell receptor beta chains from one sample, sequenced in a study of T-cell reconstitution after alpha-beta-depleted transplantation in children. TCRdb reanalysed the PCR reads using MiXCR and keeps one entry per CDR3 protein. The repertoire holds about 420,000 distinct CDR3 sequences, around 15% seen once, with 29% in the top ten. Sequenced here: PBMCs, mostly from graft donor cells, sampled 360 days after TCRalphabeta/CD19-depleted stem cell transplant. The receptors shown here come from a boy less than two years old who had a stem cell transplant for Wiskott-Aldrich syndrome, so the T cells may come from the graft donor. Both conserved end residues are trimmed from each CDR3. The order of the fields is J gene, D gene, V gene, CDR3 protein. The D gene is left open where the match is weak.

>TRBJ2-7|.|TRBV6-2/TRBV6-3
ASRIRGGLESYEQY
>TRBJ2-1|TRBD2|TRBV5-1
ASSLGTSGGLEQF
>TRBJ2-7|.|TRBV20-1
SASLAGGRHEQY
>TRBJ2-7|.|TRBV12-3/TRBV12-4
ASSFNSLSYEQY
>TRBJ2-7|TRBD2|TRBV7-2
ASSLTGGLNEQY
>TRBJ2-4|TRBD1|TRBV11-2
ASSLGPRQGLAKNIQY
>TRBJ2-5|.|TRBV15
ATSRVKGQPRRETQY
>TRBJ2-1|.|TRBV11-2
ASSSRTISYNEQF
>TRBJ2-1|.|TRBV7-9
ASRRQAYNEQF
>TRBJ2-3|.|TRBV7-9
AIIVEGWSTDTQY
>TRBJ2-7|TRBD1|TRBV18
ASSSGTGLRYEQY
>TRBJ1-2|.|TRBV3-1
ASSLGSQTYGYT
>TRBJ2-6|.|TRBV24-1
ATSDWGTGANVLT
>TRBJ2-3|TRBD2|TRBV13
ASSSLAGGPGDTQY
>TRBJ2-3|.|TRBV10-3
AVSRGRYPDTQY
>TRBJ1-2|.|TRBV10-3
AIMTGRSNGYT
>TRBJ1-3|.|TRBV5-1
ASSFGTLSSGNTIY
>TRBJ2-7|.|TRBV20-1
SARDSYEQY
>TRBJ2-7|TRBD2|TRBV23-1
ASGTSGTYEQY
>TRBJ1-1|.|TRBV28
ASRERGGNTEAF
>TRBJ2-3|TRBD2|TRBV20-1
SATGTSGRVSDTQY
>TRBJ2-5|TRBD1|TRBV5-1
ASSSGTGPPETQY
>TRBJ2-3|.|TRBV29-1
SVDGFGVDTQY
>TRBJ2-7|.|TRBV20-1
SARRRQNNYEQY
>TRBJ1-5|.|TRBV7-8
ASSLEWYSNQPQH
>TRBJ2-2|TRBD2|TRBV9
ASSAGTSGRNTGELF